This TCR beta chain was identified during a study of T cell responses to AZD1222 COVID-19 vaccine. Assay: immunoSEQ multiplex PCR; the TCRdb copy retains only in-frame clones and omits some. The table has around 260,000 clones, roughly 93% seen once. The V and J ends lost 8 bases and 6 bases respectively, with 13 bases between them. The CDR3 sequence is 13 residues long. Germline assignment: CDR1 SEHNR and CDR2 FQNEAQ (reference sequence). The rearrangement uses TRBV7-9 and TRBJ1-4; unclear D gene. This receptor was identified in an adult in good health. The sequencing used peripheral blood, collected on day 0 of AZD1222 vaccination. In nucleotides, the CDR3 is TGTGCCAGCCTACGGGGTGGGGATGAAAAACTGTTTTTT. Amino acid sequence: CASLRGGDEKLFF.